This entry lists 13 T cell receptor beta chains sequenced from one sample in a study of monozygotic twins with inflammatory bowel disease. TCRdb re-called the 5' RACE reads and gives one entry per CDR3 protein, without DNA. The table for this sample gives some 170,000 distinct CDR3 sequences. Input material: blood. Receptors were obtained from a human donor with ulcerative colitis or Crohn's disease, or a healthy co-twin of an affected twin (not recorded which).

This chain joins TRBV6-2 or TRBV6-3 and TRBJ2-7; TCRdb's D call, TRBD2, is unchecked because there is no DNA. The CDR3 totals 12 residues. CDR1 is MNHEY, CDR2 SVGEGT, per germline. The CDR3 here is CASRGDYYEQYF.

V and J are TRBV5-1 and TRBJ2-1; TCRdb's D call, TRBD1, is unchecked because there is no DNA. This CDR3 has 16 residues. In germline, CDR1 is SGHRS, CDR2 YFSETQ. The CDR3 protein is CASSLATGTQKGEQFF.

The chain joins TRBV29-1 to TRBJ2-7; the TRBD1 assignment by TCRdb is unverifiable without DNA. This CDR3 has 13 amino acids. The germline V gene has CDR1 SQVTM and CDR2 ANQGSEA. The CDR3 here is CSVEGQGRHEQYF.

This chain links TRBV30 with TRBJ2-3; there is no DNA to check the TCRdb D call of TRBD2. This CDR3 comprises 14 residues. CDR1 and CDR2 (germline): GTSNPN, SVGIG (reference sequence). CDR3 amino acids: CAWRTPRGTDTQYF.

This chain links TRBV6-5 with TRBJ2-5; absent DNA, TCRdb's TRBD1 call cannot be checked. The CDR3 contains 15 residues. Germline lookup yields CDR1 MNHEY and CDR2 SVGAGI. CDR3 residues: CASSLGTQAQETQYF.

The chain employs TRBV10-3 and TRBJ2-1; TCRdb lists TRBD2, though no DNA is available to test this call. Germline values: CDR1 ENHRY, CDR2 SYGVKD. The CDR3 loop spans 13 amino acids. The CDR3 loop is CAIGLAGEAEQFF.

The V gene is TRBV24-1, the J gene TRBJ2-3; without DNA, the TCRdb call of TRBD1 cannot be checked. The germline CDR1 and CDR2 sequences are KGHDR and SFDVKD. The CDR3 has 17 amino acids. The CDR3 sequence: CATSDLRTGGATDTQYF.

This chain links TRBV29-1 with TRBJ2-1; TCRdb outputs TRBD1, but without DNA this stays unchecked. The CDR3 extends over 12 amino acids. Germline V gene sequence: CDR1 SQVTM, CDR2 ANQGSEA. This CDR3 reads CSEKGANNEQFF.

The chain carries TRBV7-2 and TRBJ2-1; checking the TCRdb D call of TRBD1 is not possible without DNA. The CDR3 has 13 residues. CDR1 is SGHTA, CDR2 FQGNSA, per germline. CDR3 in amino acids: CASSPNQGDEQFF.

The chain joins TRBV3-1 to TRBJ2-3; TCRdb gives TRBD2 as the D gene, but with no DNA this cannot be confirmed. The CDR3 sequence is 16 residues long. CDR1 and CDR2 (germline): LGHDT, YNNKEL (reference sequence). The CDR3 sequence is CASSQGLAGVRDTQYF.

CDR3 sequence: CASSSSWGVGDEQFF. This chain uses TRBV7-3 with TRBJ2-1; the D gene TCRdb calls, TRBD1, cannot be checked with no DNA. This CDR3 spans 15 amino acids. Germline V lookup: CDR1 SGHTA, CDR2 FQGTGA. The entire variable domain, with the rest obtained from reference TRBV7-3 and TRBJ2-1, is as follows: GAGVSQTPSNKVTEKGKYVELRCDPISGHTALYWYRQSLGQGPEFLIYFQGTGAADDSGLPNDRFFAVRPEGSVSTLKIQRTERGDSAVYLCASSSSWGVGDEQFFGPGTRLTVL.

The chain uses TRBV5-1 and TRBJ2-2. This CDR3 contains 13 residues. Germline CDR1 and CDR2: SGHRS and YFSETQ. CDR3 protein: CASSLAGNLELFF.

The V call is TRBV15, the J call TRBJ2-7; the TRBD1 assignment by TCRdb is unverifiable without DNA. Germline V lookup: CDR1 LNHNV, CDR2 YYDKDF (reference sequence). This CDR3 comprises 14 residues. The CDR3 loop reads CATSTWIQGSEQYF.